Following are 9 T cell receptor beta chains from one sample sequenced in a study of OX40 agonist ivuxolimab in advanced cancers. TCRdb's copy holds only in-frame clones and misses some; the assay was immunoSEQ multiplex PCR. The sample includes 25,000 to 30,000 clones, around 79% of them seen just once. This sample comprised CD4+ or CD8+ T cells sorted from blood, obtained in a trial of the OX40 agonist ivuxolimab. These receptors were obtained from an adult with an advanced solid tumor such as melanoma, head and neck, liver or kidney cancer.

This clone was seen more than once but under ten times. The J gene is TRBJ2-7, the V gene TRBV5-1; perhaps TRBD1 as D (6 bases). This CDR3 is built from 16 residues. Germline CDR1 and CDR2: SGHRS and YFSETQ. V was clipped by 4 bases and J by 0 bases, with 17 bases between them. This CDR3 is CASSPLGGSGSYEQYF. For the CDR3, the DNA is TGCGCCAGCAGCCCTCTAGGGGGAAGCGGCTCCTACGAGCAGTACTTC.

This clone has only a few counts. In the same sample, other DNA sequences code for this CDR3. The rearrangement links TRBV9 to TRBJ2-1, with a weak D call TRBD2 (6 bases). CDR3 length: 13 amino acids. Germline V gene data show CDR1 as SGDLS and CDR2 as YYNGEE. V lost 0 bases and J lost 8, with 9 bases in between. CDR3 bases: TGTGCCAGCAGCGTAGGGGGAGGCGATGAGCAGTTCTTC. Its translation is CASSVGGGDEQFF.

The DNA for the CDR3 is TGCGCCAGCAGCTTGAAGACACCATCCACAGATACGCAGTATTTT. Protein: CASSLKTPSTDTQYF. The rearrangement joins TRBV5-1 to TRBJ2-3; D not resolved. This CDR3 spans 15 amino acids. Germline V gene lookup returns CDR1 SGHRS and CDR2 YFSETQ. V was clipped by 1 base and J by 2 bases, with 11 bases between them.

This clone showed up just a few times. The chain carries TRBV7-6 and TRBJ2-1; TRBD2 agrees at 16 bases. There are 21 residues in the CDR3. The ends lost 1 base at V and 7 bases at J; junction bases unmatched: 16. Germline CDR1 and CDR2: SGHVS and FNYEAQ. The CDR3 here is CASSLENFPGTSGRAWNEQFF. The CDR3 region has the DNA TGTGCCAGCAGCTTAGAAAACTTTCCGGGGACTAGCGGGAGGGCCTGGAATGAGCAGTTCTTC.

The chain carries TRBV9 and TRBJ1-2, with 10 bases that match TRBD1. The CDR3 totals 15 residues. V shed 0 bases and J 6 bases; nucleotides not matched to a gene: 5. The germline CDR1 and CDR2 sequences are SGDLS and YYNGEE. CDR3 nucleotides: TGTGCCAGCAGCGTAGCCGACAGGGGGCTGCATGGCTACACCTTC. The encoded protein is CASSVADRGLHGYTF.

This sequence joins TRBV5-6 and TRBJ1-3; D gene unclear. Germline V gene lookup returns CDR1 SGHDT and CDR2 YYEEEE. The V and J ends lost 0 bases and 0 bases respectively, with 7 bases between them. This CDR3 contains 15 residues. Here the CDR3 DNA reads TGTGCCAGCAGCTTGGAGGCGTACTCTGGAAACACCATATATTTT. Translating gives CASSLEAYSGNTIYF.

The rearrangement joins TRBV5-1 to TRBJ1-2, with D unclear. Trimming cost V 1 base and J 0 bases, with 13 bases left between them. Germline CDR1 reads SGHRS; CDR2 reads YFSETQ. The CDR3 runs to 16 residues. CDR3 coding DNA: TGCGCCAGCAGCTTGTCTCTTGGTCGGTCTAACTATGGCTACACCTTC. It specifies CASSLSLGRSNYGYTF. Using reference TRBV5-1 and TRBJ1-2 for the parts outside the CDR3, the full variable domain is KAGVTQTPRYLIKTRGQQVTLSCSPISGHRSVSWYQQTPGQGLQFLFEYFSETQRNKGNFPGRFSGRQFSNSRSEMNVSTLELGDSALYLCASSLSLGRSNYGYTFGSGTRLTVV.

This clone appeared a single time. The genes are TRBV5-1 and TRBJ1-1; TRBD1 might be the D (5 bases). The CDR3 covers 18 residues. Germline V CDR1 and CDR2: SGHRS, YFSETQ. V was cut by 0 bases and J by 5 bases, with 23 bases left in between. DNA for the CDR3: TGCGCCAGCAGCTTGGCCATAGATACCCCACGGGGCGGAACTGAAGCTTTCTTT. This translates into CASSLAIDTPRGGTEAFF.

This clone showed up just once. The chain combines TRBV29-1 with TRBJ2-3; tentatively, D is TRBD2 (5 bases). The CDR3 spans 13 residues. Germline V gene data show CDR1 as SQVTM and CDR2 as ANQGSEA. With 8 bases removed from V and 0 bases from J, the gap between germline ends came to 12 bases. The CDR3 loop is CSSPGGSTDTQYF. CDR3 coding DNA: TGCAGCTCTCCGGGCGGGAGCACAGATACGCAGTATTTT.